Below are 27 T cell receptor beta chains sequenced from a single sample in a study of blood T cell repertoires in COVID-19. Sequencing was performed with immunoSEQ multiplex PCR; in TCRdb, only in-frame clones are kept and a portion is missing. The sample carries fewer than 300,000 clones, more than 70% recorded once. Sequenced sample: peripheral blood. Source of these receptors: a woman under 30 with acute or convalescent COVID-19.

This rearrangement joins TRBV7-8 to TRBJ1-1; 8 nucleotides line up with TRBD1. V lost 5 bases to trimming and J lost 1 base; unmatched junction nucleotides: 9. The length of the CDR3 is 16 residues. Germline CDR1 SGHVS, CDR2 FQNEAQ. The CDR3 DNA follows: TGTGCCAGCAGCACCCGGACAGGGTTGACGAACACTGAAGCTTTCTTT. It yields the protein CASSTRTGLTNTEAFF.

CDR3 DNA: TGTGCCAGCAGTTTCAAGGTGAGGTCCTACGAGCAGTACTTC. Translation gives CASSFKVRSYEQYF. J is TRBJ2-7 and V is TRBV28, with no clear D. The germline V gene has CDR1 MDHEN and CDR2 SYDVKM. V was cut by 3 bases and J by 1 base, with 10 bases left in between. The CDR3 extends over 14 amino acids.

The genes are TRBV18 and TRBJ2-1, with unresolved D. The CDR3 consists of 13 residues. Germline-derived CDR1 and CDR2 are KGHSH and LQKENI. V shed 3 bases and J shed 4 bases, with 7 bases lying between them. CDR3 amino acids: CASSPPRYNEQFF. CDR3 nucleotides: TGTGCCAGCTCACCGCCCCGGTACAATGAGCAGTTCTTC.

This clone has a handful of counts. This chain connects TRBV19 to TRBJ2-7; 9 bases map to TRBD1. Germline V gives CDR1 LNHDA, CDR2 SQIVND (reference sequence). CDR3 length: 14 residues. V lost 1 base to trimming and J lost 6 bases; unmatched junction nucleotides: 4. The CDR3 sequence: CASSIGTGALEQYF. CDR3 coding DNA: TGTGCCAGTAGTATAGGGACAGGGGCCCTCGAGCAGTACTTC. Combining the CDR3 with reference TRBV19 and TRBJ2-7 gives the whole variable domain DGGITQSPKYLFRKEGQNVTLSCEQNLNHDAMYWYRQDPGQGLRLIYYSQIVNDFQKGDIAEGYSVSREKKESFPLTVTSAQKNPTAFYLCASSIGTGALEQYFGPGTRLTVT.

V usage is TRBV27 and J usage is TRBJ1-2; 10 bases are a match to TRBD1. Germline lookup yields CDR1 MNHEY and CDR2 SMNVEV (reference sequence). V gave up 6 bases and J gave up 8 bases; unmatched junction bases: 3. The CDR3 is made up of 12 amino acids. CDR3 nucleotide sequence: TGTGCCAGCAGCGACAGGGGGCGCGGCTACACCTTC. Its protein is CASSDRGRGYTF.

The chain is built from TRBV3-1 (or the pseudogene TRBV3-2) and TRBJ1-4; TRBD1 aligns across 11 bases. CDR1 and CDR2 from the germline V gene are LGHDT and YNNKEL (reference sequence). CDR3 size: 18 residues. V lost 4 bases to trimming and J lost 3 bases; unmatched junction nucleotides: 10. Here the CDR3 DNA reads TGTGCCAGCAGCCTTGCGGACAGGGGGCGTATGTCTAATGAAAAACTGTTTTTT. Protein: CASSLADRGRMSNEKLFF.

This clone was seen more than once but under ten times. V usage is TRBV19 and J usage is TRBJ1-4; D is perhaps TRBD1 (5 bases). The CDR3 is 15 amino acids. V was clipped by 8 bases and J by 8 bases, with 21 bases between them. Germline CDR1 LNHDA, CDR2 SQIVND (reference sequence). This CDR3 is CASVNPGGDGEKLFF. CDR3 DNA sequence: TGTGCCAGTGTTAACCCGGGGGGGGACGGAGAAAAACTGTTTTTT.

The genes are TRBV7-2 and TRBJ2-2, with 7 bases matching TRBD1. The CDR3 covers 15 residues. J lost 7 bases, V lost 5 bases, and 10 bases had no gene match. CDR1 SGHTA and CDR2 FQGNSA come from the germline V gene. This CDR3 reads CASSVDRDSFGELFF. CDR3 sequence (DNA): TGTGCCAGCAGCGTCGACAGGGATAGTTTCGGGGAGCTGTTTTTT. The full variable domain, in which reference TRBV7-2 and TRBJ2-2 provide the parts outside the CDR3, is GAGVSQSPSNKVTEKGKDVELRCDPISGHTALYWYRQSLGQGLEFLIYFQGNSAPDKSGLPSDRFSAERTGGSVSTLTIQRTQQEDSAVYLCASSVDRDSFGELFFGEGSRLTVL.

The gene calls are TRBV6-2 or TRBV6-3 and TRBJ1-2; no definite D call. V lost 5 bases and J 6 bases, leaving 13 bases between the germline ends. Per the germline V gene, CDR1 is MNHEY and CDR2 is SVGEGT. CDR3 size: 13 residues. CDR3 in DNA: TGTGCCAGCAGTGACCCTCCAGCGGATGGCTACACCTTC. Residues: CASSDPPADGYTF.

The chain combines TRBV9 with TRBJ1-2; 7 bases are shared with TRBD1. Trimming removed 3 bases from V and 4 bases from J; junction bases left unmatched: 15. Germline CDR1 reads SGDLS; CDR2 reads YYNGEE. CDR3 length: 17 residues. In nucleotides, the CDR3 is TGTGCCAGCAGCGGAGGACCAGGGACAGTCAATGGCTATGGCTACACCTTC. It specifies CASSGGPGTVNGYGYTF.

The chain combines TRBV28 with TRBJ1-5; possible D gene TRBD1, 5 bases. V lost 2 bases, J lost 7 bases, and 12 bases lay in between. Germline V lookup: CDR1 MDHEN, CDR2 SYDVKM. This CDR3 spans 14 amino acids. The CDR3 coding sequence is TGTGCCAGCAGTTTAGCGGTTAGGGGCCAGCCCCAGCATTTT. It codes for CASSLAVRGQPQHF.

The rearrangement links TRBV4-3 to TRBJ2-1, with 11 bases aligning to TRBD2. Germline CDR1 reads LGHNA; CDR2 reads YSLEER. The CDR3 totals 16 residues. V was pared by 2 bases and J by 5 bases, with 5 bases of the junction left unmatched. This chain's CDR3 is CASSQWPGLADNEQFF. The CDR3 DNA sequence: TGCGCCAGCAGCCAATGGCCGGGACTAGCGGACAATGAGCAGTTCTTC.

By share, this clone ranks as medium-sized. V usage is TRBV7-2 and J usage is TRBJ2-3; TRBD1 might be the D (6 bases). The CDR3 has 17 residues. V lost 1 base to trimming and J lost 1 base, with 15 bases between them. Germline loops: CDR1 SGHTA, CDR2 FQGNSA. The CDR3 reads CASSLGPGTMGTDTQYF. CDR3 coding DNA: TGTGCCAGCAGCTTAGGGCCCGGGACAATGGGCACAGATACGCAGTATTTT.

This sequence joins TRBV15 and TRBJ2-2, with 14 positions matching TRBD2. Germline assignment: CDR1 LNHNV and CDR2 YYDKDF (reference sequence). The CDR3 consists of 21 residues. The junction had 12 bases not matched to a gene; V was cut back by 3 bases and J by 0 bases. The DNA of the CDR3 is TGTGCCACCAGCAGTTGGGAATTTGGGGGACTAGCGGGAGCGAACACCGGGGAGCTGTTTTTT. Translating it yields CATSSWEFGGLAGANTGELFF.

This clone was seen just once. The chain couples TRBV7-9 to TRBJ2-7; possible D gene TRBD2, 5 bases. Germline CDR1 is SEHNR and CDR2 is FQNEAQ (reference sequence). The CDR3 runs 14 residues. The germline V and J ends were trimmed by 2 bases and 2 bases, with 10 bases remaining between them. In nucleotides, the CDR3 is TGTGCCAGCAGCTTAAGTAGCGTGGCCTACGAGCAGTACTTC. Translating gives CASSLSSVAYEQYF. The full variable domain, rest sourced from reference TRBV7-9 and TRBJ2-7, is DTGVSQNPRHKITKRGQNVTFRCDPISEHNRLYWYRQTLGQGPEFLTYFQNEAQLEKSRLLSDRFSAERPKGSFSTLEIQRTEQGDSAMYLCASSLSSVAYEQYFGPGTRLTVT.

This clone was observed a few times. This chain uses TRBV28 with TRBJ2-7, with 12 bases lining up with TRBD1. This CDR3 contains 13 residues. J lost 9 bases, V lost 6 bases, and 6 bases had no gene match. CDR1 is MDHEN, CDR2 SYDVKM, per germline. The CDR3, as DNA: TGTGCCAGCAGGGGACAGGGGGCGACGGTGCAGTACTTC. Translation: CASRGQGATVQYF. The entire variable domain, with the rest obtained from reference TRBV28 and TRBJ2-7, is as follows: DVKVTQSSRYLVKRTGEKVFLECVQDMDHENMFWYRQDPGLGLRLIYFSYDVKMKEKGDIPEGYSVSREKKERFSLILESASTNQTSMYLCASRGQGATVQYFGPGTRLTVT.

The chain is built from TRBV15 and TRBJ2-1; a weak D match, TRBD2 (5 bases). The V gene lost 5 bases and the J gene lost 3 bases, with 11 bases spanning the gap. The CDR3 covers 14 residues. Per the germline V gene, CDR1 is LNHNV and CDR2 is YYDKDF (reference sequence). The CDR3 here is CATSLNRDYNEQFF. The DNA for the CDR3 is TGTGCCACCAGCTTAAACCGGGACTACAATGAGCAGTTCTTC. The variable domain in full, completed from reference TRBV15 and TRBJ2-1, reads DAMVIQNPRYQVTQFGKPVTLSCSQTLNHNVMYWYQQKSSQAPKLLFHYYDKDFNNEADTPDNFQSRRPNTSFCFLDIRSPGLGDTAMYLCATSLNRDYNEQFFGPGTRLTVL.

The chain is built from TRBV10-3 and TRBJ1-4; no clear D gene. The V end lost 6 bases, the J end lost 8 bases, and 22 bases lay between the germline ends. Per the germline V gene, CDR1 is ENHRY and CDR2 is SYGVKD. The CDR3 has 16 amino acids. CDR3: CAIRSGDGDLQEKLFF. CDR3 coding DNA: TGTGCCATCAGGAGCGGGGATGGGGATCTGCAGGAAAAACTGTTTTTT.

The chain is built from TRBV19 and TRBJ2-7, with D tentatively TRBD2 (5 bases). The length of the CDR3 is 14 residues. Germline V CDR1 and CDR2: LNHDA, SQIVND (reference sequence). V dropped 5 bases and J dropped 4 bases, with 15 bases sitting between them. In nucleotides, the CDR3 is TGTGCCAGTAGTCTCGCCCACTCGGGATACGAGCAGTACTTC. This codes for CASSLAHSGYEQYF.

The rearrangement uses TRBV7-2 and TRBJ1-2; 11 bases are shared with TRBD1. This CDR3 has 14 amino acids. V was pared by 5 bases and J by 6 bases, with 5 bases of the junction left unmatched. Germline V CDR1 and CDR2: SGHTA, FQGNSA. The CDR3 loop reads CASSVDRGHDGYTF. The CDR3 coding sequence is TGTGCCAGCAGCGTGGACAGGGGGCATGATGGCTACACCTTC.

This clone has just a few counts. V is TRBV13 and J is TRBJ2-3, with 10 bases lining up with TRBD2. Germline CDR1 reads PRHDT; CDR2 reads FYEKMQ (reference sequence). J gave up 0 bases and V 5 bases, and 5 bases lay outside the gene matches. The CDR3 has 16 residues. DNA for the CDR3: TGTGCCAGCAGCCTTAGACTAGCGGGTAGCACAGATACGCAGTATTTT. Amino acids: CASSLRLAGSTDTQYF.

V usage is TRBV7-9 and J usage is TRBJ2-2, with 7 bases matching TRBD1. Germline CDR1 is SEHNR and CDR2 is FQNEAQ (reference sequence). CDR3 length: 17 residues. The J segment lost 0 bases and the V segment lost 4 bases, leaving 8 bases of the junction unmatched. In DNA, the CDR3 is TGTGCCAGCAGCTCGCCCCGGGACAGATCGAACACCGGGGAGCTGTTTTTT. It specifies CASSSPRDRSNTGELFF.

The CDR3 nucleotides read TGTGCCAGCAGTTTGGATCAGGCGATTAATGAAAAACTGTTTTTT. It translates to CASSLDQAINEKLFF. The rearrangement joins TRBV28 to TRBJ1-4, with D uncertain. CDR3 length equals 15 residues. Per germline, CDR1 MDHEN and CDR2 SYDVKM. V lost 3 bases, J lost 4 bases, and 12 bases lay in between. The whole variable domain, filled in from reference TRBV28 and TRBJ1-4, reads DVKVTQSSRYLVKRTGEKVFLECVQDMDHENMFWYRQDPGLGLRLIYFSYDVKMKEKGDIPEGYSVSREKKERFSLILESASTNQTSMYLCASSLDQAINEKLFFGSGTQLSVL.

This clone was counted only a few times. This chain connects TRBV28 to TRBJ1-5, with 7 nucleotides matching TRBD1. Trimming cost V 7 bases and J 6 bases; bases outside gene matches: 6. Germline CDR1 MDHEN, CDR2 SYDVKM. The CDR3 runs 13 residues. DNA of the CDR3: TGTGCCAGCAAGCCAGGGGGAGGTCAGCCCCAGCATTTT. Translated: CASKPGGGQPQHF.

The CDR3 reads CATSRGGEDSPLHF. CDR3 coding DNA: TGTGCCACCAGCAGAGGGGGAGAAGATTCACCCCTCCACTTT. This chain links TRBV15 with TRBJ1-6; the D is unclear. The V gene lost 1 base and the J gene lost 8 bases, with 9 bases spanning the gap. CDR3 length: 14 residues. The germline V gene has CDR1 LNHNV and CDR2 YYDKDF (reference sequence).

V gene TRBV24-1 combines with J gene TRBJ2-1, with D perhaps TRBD2 (5 bases). The CDR3 extends over 15 amino acids. Deletions cut 3 bases from V and 2 bases from J, with 10 bases between. CDR1 KGHDR and CDR2 SFDVKD come from the germline V gene. The CDR3 sequence is CATSDPRGPYNEQFF. The CDR3 DNA reads TGTGCCACCAGTGATCCCCGCGGGCCCTACAATGAGCAGTTCTTC.

A single count supports this clone. The rearrangement joins TRBV5-4 to TRBJ2-6, with a possible D match to TRBD1 (5 bases). V was pared by 6 bases and J by 0 bases, with 13 bases between. The CDR3 contains 16 residues. CDR1 is SGHNT and CDR2 is YYREEE in the germline V gene (reference sequence). CDR3 bases: TGTGCCAGCAATCGACAGCCTCTCTCTGGGGCCAACGTCCTGACTTTC. It translates to CASNRQPLSGANVLTF.